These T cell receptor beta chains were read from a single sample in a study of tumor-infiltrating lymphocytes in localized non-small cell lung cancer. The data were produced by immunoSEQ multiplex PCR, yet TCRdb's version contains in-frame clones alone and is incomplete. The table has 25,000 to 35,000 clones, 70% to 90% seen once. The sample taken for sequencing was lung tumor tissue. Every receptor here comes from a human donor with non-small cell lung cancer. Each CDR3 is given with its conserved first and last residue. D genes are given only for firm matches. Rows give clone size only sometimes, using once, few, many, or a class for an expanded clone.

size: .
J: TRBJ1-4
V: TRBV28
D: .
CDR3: CASSVPGREKLFF
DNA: TGTGCCAGCAGTGTCCCGGGCCGTGAAAAACTGTTTTTT

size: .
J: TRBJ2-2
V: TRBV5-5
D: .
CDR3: CASSLVWATGELFF
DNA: TGTGCCAGCAGCTTGGTCTGGGCCACCGGGGAGCTGTTTTTT

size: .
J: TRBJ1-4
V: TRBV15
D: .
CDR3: CATSRGQAAEKLFF
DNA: TGTGCCACCAGCAGAGGACAGGCCGCGGAAAAACTGTTTTTT

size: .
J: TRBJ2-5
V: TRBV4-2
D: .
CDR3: CASSQDRVGKTQYF
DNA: TGTGCCAGCAGCCAAGACAGGGTAGGGAAGACCCAGTACTTC

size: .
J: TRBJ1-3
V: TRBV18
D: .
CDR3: CASSPLRGQPGNTIYF
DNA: TGTGCCAGCTCACCACTACGCGGGCAGCCCGGAAACACCATATATTTT

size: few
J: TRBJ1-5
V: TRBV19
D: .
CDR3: CASSIGVTDYQPQHF
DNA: TGTGCCAGTAGTATAGGTGTGACAGACTATCAGCCCCAGCATTTT

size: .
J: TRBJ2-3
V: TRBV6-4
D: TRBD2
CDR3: CASYYRTSGDGTDTQYF
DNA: TGTGCCAGCTACTACAGGACTAGCGGGGACGGCACAGATACGCAGTATTTT

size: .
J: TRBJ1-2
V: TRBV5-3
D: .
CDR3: CASLEGFGYTF
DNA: TGTGCCAGTCTGGAGGGGTTTGGCTACACCTTC

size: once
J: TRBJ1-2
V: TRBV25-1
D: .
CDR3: CASSEGAGYGYTF
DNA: TGTGCCAGCAGTGAGGGGGCCGGGTATGGCTACACCTTC

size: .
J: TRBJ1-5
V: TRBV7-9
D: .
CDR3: CASSLGGSSSNQPQHF
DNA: TGTGCCAGCAGCCTGGGCGGTTCTTCTAGTAATCAGCCCCAGCATTTT

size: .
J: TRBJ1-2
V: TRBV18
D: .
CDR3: CASSPTGPGEANYGYTF
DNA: TGTGCCAGCTCACCCACGGGGCCAGGGGAGGCTAACTATGGCTACACCTTC

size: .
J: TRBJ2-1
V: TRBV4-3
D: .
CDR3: CASSPARIYYNEQFF
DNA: TGCGCCAGCAGCCCTGCTAGAATTTACTACAATGAGCAGTTCTTC

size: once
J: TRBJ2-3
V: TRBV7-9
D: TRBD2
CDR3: CASSLVSSGGDTQYF
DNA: TGTGCCAGCAGCTTAGTCTCTAGCGGGGGAGATACGCAGTATTTT

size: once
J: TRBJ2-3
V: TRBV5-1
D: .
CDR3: CASSLAWPADTQYF
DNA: TGCGCCAGCAGCTTGGCCTGGCCTGCAGATACGCAGTATTTT

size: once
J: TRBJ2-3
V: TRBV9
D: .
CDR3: CASNGGPGDTQYF
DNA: TGTGCCAGCAATGGGGGCCCCGGTGATACGCAGTATTTT